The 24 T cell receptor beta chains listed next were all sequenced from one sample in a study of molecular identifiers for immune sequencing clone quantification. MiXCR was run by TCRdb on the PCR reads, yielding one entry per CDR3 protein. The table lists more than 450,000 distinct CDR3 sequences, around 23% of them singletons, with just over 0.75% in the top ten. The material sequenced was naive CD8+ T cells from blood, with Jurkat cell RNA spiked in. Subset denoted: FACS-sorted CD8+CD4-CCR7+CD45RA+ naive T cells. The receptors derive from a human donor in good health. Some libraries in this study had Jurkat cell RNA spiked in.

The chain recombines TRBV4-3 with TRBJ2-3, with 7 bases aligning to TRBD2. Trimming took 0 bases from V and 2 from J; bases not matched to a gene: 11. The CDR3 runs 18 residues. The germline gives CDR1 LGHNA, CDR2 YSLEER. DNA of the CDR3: TGCGCCAGCAGCCAAGATTGGGGAGCGGGGTCCTACACAGATACGCAGTATTTT. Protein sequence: CASSQDWGAGSYTDTQYF.

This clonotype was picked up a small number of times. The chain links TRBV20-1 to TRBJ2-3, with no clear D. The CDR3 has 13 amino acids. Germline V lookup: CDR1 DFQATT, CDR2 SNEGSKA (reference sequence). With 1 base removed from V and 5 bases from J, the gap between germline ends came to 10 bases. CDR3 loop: CSARARSGDTQYF. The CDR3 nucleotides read TGCAGTGCTAGAGCTCGGAGTGGAGATACGCAGTATTTT.

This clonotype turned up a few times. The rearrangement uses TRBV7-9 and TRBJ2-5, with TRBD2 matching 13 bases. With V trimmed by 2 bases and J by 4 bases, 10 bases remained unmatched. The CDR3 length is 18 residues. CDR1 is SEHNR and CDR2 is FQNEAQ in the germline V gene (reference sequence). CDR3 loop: CASSLSWGTSGRVETQYF. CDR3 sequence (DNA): TGTGCCAGCAGCTTATCATGGGGAACTAGCGGGAGGGTAGAGACCCAGTACTTC.

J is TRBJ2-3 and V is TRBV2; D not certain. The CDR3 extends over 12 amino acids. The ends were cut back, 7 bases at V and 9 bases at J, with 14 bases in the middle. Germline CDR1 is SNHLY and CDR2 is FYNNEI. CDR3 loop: CASIGTLGTQYF. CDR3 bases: TGTGCCAGCATAGGCACCCTGGGCACGCAGTATTTT.

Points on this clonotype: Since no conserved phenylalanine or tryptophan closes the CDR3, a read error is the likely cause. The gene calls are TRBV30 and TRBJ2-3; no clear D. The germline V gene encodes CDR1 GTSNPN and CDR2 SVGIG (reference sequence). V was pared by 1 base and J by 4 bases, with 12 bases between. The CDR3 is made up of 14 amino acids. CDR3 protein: CAWSEVAGADTQYS. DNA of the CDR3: TGTGCCTGGAGTGAGGTGGCAGGTGCAGATACGCAGTATTCT.

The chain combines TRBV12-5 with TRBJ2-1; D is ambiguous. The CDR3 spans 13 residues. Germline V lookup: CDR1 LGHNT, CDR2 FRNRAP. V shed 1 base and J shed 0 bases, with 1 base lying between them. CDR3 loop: CASGLDSYNEQFF. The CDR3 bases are TGTGCTAGTGGTTTGGACTCCTACAATGAGCAGTTCTTC.

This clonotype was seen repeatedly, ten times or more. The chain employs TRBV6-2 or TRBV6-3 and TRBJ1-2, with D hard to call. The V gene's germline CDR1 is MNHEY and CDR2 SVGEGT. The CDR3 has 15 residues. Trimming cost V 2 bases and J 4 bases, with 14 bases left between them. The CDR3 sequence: CASSYGEERGYGYTF. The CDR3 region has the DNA TGTGCCAGCAGTTACGGGGAAGAACGGGGCTATGGCTACACCTTC.

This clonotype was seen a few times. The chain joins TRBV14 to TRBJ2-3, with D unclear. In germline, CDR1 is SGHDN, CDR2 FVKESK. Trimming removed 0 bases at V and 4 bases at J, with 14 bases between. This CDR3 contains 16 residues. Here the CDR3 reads CASSQDYPTRADTQYF. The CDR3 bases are TGTGCCAGCAGCCAAGATTACCCGACCCGAGCAGATACGCAGTATTTT.

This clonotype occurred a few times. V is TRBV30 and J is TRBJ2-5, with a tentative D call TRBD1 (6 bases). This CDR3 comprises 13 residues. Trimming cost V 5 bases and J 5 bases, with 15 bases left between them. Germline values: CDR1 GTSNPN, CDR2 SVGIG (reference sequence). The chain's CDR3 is CAWEGGDWETQYF. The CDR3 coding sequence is TGTGCCTGGGAAGGGGGAGACTGGGAGACCCAGTACTTC. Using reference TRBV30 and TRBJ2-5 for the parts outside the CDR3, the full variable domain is SQTIHQWPATLVQPVGSPLSLECTVEGTSNPNLYWYRQAAGRGLQLLFYSVGIGQISSEVPQNLSASRPQDRQFILSSKKLLLSDSGFYLCAWEGGDWETQYFGPGTRLLVL.

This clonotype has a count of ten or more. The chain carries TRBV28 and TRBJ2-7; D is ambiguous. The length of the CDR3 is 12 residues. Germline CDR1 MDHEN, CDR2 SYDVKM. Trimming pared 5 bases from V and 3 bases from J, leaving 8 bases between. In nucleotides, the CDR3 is TGTGCCAGCAGTCCAGAGCACTACGAGCAGTACTTC. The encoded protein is CASSPEHYEQYF.

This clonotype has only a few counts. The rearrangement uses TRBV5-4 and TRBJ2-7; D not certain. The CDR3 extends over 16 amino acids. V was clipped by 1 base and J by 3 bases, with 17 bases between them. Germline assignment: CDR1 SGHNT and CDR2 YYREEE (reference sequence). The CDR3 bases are TGTGCCAGCAGCTTGCCCACGGCCGGGCCTGGCTACGAGCAGTACTTC. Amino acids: CASSLPTAGPGYEQYF.

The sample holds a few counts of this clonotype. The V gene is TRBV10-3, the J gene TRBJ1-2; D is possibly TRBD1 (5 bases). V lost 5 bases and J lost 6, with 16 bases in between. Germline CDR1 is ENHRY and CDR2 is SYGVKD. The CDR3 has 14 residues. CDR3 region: CAISHPDRGNGYTF. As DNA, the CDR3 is TGTGCCATCAGTCACCCAGACAGAGGCAATGGCTACACCTTC.

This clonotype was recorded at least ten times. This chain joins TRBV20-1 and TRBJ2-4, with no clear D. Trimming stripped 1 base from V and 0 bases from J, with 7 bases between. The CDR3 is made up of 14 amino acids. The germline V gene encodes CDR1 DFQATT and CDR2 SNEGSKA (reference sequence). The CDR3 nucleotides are TGCAGTGCTAGAGCCACCGAAGCCAAAAACATTCAGTACTTC. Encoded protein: CSARATEAKNIQYF.

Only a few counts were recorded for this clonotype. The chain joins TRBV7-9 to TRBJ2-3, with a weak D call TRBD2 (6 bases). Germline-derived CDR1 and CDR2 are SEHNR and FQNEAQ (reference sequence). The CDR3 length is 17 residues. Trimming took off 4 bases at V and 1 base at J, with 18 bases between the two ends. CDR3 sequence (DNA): TGTGCCAGCAGCTCCCTCCCCGGTGGAGGGCGCACAGATACGCAGTATTTT. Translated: CASSSLPGGGRTDTQYF.

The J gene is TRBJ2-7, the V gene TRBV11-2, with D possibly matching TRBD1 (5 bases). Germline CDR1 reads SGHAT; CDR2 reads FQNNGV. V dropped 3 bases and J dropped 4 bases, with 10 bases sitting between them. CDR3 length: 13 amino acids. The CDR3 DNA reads TGTGCCAGCAGCTTTTATAAGGGGTACGAGCAGTACTTC. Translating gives CASSFYKGYEQYF.

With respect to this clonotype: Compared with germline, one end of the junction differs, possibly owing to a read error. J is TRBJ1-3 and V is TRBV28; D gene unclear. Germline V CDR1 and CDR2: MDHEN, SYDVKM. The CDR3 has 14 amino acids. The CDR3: CAGSLTFSGNTIYF. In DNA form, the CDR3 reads TGTGCCGGCAGTCTTACCTTCTCTGGAAACACCATATATTTT.

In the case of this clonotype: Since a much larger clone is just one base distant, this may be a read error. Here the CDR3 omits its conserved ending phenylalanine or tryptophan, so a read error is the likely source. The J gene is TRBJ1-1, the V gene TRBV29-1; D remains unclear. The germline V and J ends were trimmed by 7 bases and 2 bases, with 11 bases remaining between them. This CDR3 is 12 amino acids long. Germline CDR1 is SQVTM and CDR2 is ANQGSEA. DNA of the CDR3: TGCAGCGGACGGACGGCAAACACTGAAGCTTTCCTT. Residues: CSGRTANTEAFL.

The CDR3 sequence: CASSQDLGVQVYEQYF. The CDR3 DNA follows: TGCGCCAGCAGCCAAGATCTTGGGGTACAGGTCTACGAGCAGTACTTC. V gene TRBV4-3 combines with J gene TRBJ2-7; TRBD1 might be the D (5 bases). V was cut by 0 bases and J by 3 bases, with 15 bases left in between. The germline CDR1 and CDR2 sequences are LGHNA and YSLEER. This CDR3 has 16 amino acids.

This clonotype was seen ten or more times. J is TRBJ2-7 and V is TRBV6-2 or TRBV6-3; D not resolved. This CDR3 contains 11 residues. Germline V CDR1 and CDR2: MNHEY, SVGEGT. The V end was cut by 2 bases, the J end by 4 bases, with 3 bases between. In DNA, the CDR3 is TGTGCCAGCAGTTACCAGTACGAGCAGTACTTC. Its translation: CASSYQYEQYF.

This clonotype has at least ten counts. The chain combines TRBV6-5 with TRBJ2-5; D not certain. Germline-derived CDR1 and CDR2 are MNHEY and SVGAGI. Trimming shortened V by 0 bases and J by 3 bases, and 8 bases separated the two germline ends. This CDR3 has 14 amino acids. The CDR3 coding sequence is TGTGCCAGCAGTTACTCTGGGCCGGAAGAGACCCAGTACTTC. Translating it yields CASSYSGPEETQYF.

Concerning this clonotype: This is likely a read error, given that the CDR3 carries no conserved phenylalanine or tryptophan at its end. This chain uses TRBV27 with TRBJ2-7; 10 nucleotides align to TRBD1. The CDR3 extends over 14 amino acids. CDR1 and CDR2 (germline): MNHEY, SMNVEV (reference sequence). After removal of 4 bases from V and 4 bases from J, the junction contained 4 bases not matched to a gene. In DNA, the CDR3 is TGTGCCAGCAGTTACGGGACAGGGGTGTACGAGCAGTACCTC. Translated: CASSYGTGVYEQYL.

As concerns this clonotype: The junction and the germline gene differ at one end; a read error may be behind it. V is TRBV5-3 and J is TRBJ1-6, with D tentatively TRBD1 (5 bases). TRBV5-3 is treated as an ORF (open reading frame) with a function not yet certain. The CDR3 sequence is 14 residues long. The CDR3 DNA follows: TGTGCCAGCAGCTTTCAGGGTCATAATTCACCCCTCCACTTT. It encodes CASSFQGHNSPLHF.

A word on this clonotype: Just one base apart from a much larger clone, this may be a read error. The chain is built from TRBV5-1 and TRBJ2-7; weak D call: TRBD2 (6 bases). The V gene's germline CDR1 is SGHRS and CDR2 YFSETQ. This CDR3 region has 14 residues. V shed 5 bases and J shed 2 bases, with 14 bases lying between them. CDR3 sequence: CASSSRCGAYEQYF. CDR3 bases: TGCGCCAGCAGTTCCCGATGCGGGGCCTACGAGCAGTACTTC.

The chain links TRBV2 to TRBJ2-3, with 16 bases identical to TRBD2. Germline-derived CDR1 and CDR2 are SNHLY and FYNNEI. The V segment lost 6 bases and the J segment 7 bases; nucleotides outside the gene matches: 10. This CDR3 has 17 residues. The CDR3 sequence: CASRHTGTSGGGNTQYF. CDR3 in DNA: TGTGCCAGCAGGCACACCGGGACTAGCGGGGGGGGAAATACGCAGTATTTT.